The 29 T cell receptor beta chains in this list originate from one sample, sequenced in a study of spatial heterogeneity in lung cancer. Study findings and constraints: Expanded intratumoral alpha and beta TCR counts tracked tumor mutation counts.

Time point in this sample: sample taken at primary tumor resection. TCRdb processed the 5' RACE reads anew with MiXCR; each CDR3 protein has one entry. The repertoire holds 18,000 or so distinct CDR3 sequences, with approximately 5% as singletons. Antigens of these TCRs are unknown. The sequences come from lung tumor tissue, collected at surgery. These receptors were obtained from a female donor with early-stage non-small cell lung cancer.

V gene TRBV20-1 combines with J gene TRBJ2-7; D assignment may be TRBD1 or TRBD2 (6 bases each). CDR3 length equals 17 residues. Trimming pared 5 bases from V and 0 bases from J, leaving 23 bases between. Germline lookup yields CDR1 DFQATT and CDR2 SNEGSKA (reference sequence). CDR3 residues: CSAQSTRGQSISYEQYF. CDR3 coding DNA: TGCAGTGCTCAATCTACCCGGGGGCAAAGTATCTCCTACGAGCAGTACTTC.

This clonotype was counted ten times or more. Here the CDR3 reads CASSQGQGQGSLPFF. The CDR3 DNA sequence: TGCGCCAGCAGCCAAGGGCAAGGACAAGGTTCCCTCCCTTTCTTT. The chain combines TRBV4-1 with TRBJ1-1; a weak D match, TRBD1 (5 bases). V lost 1 base, J lost 12 bases, and 21 bases lay in between. The CDR3 runs to 15 residues. CDR1 and CDR2 (germline): MGHRA, YSYEKL.

At least ten counts were recorded for this clonotype. The chain joins TRBV7-3 to TRBJ1-1; weak D call: TRBD1 (5 bases). Germline CDR1 reads SGHTA; CDR2 reads FQGTGA. The CDR3 loop spans 14 amino acids. Trimming took 5 bases from V and 0 from J, leaving 10 bases between them. The CDR3 nucleotides are TGTGCCAGCAGCGCGGGACCGATGAACACTGAAGCTTTCTTT. It is translated as CASSAGPMNTEAFF.

This clonotype is termed medium-sized (0.01 to 0.1%). The CDR3 is CASSSTSGSINEQFF. In nucleotides, the CDR3 is TGCGCCAGCAGCTCCACTAGCGGGAGTATTAATGAGCAGTTCTTC. The V gene is TRBV5-1, the J gene TRBJ2-1; 11 bases map to TRBD2. CDR1 and CDR2 from the germline V gene are SGHRS and YFSETQ. This CDR3 contains 15 residues. V shed 3 bases and J 7 bases; nucleotides not matched to a gene: 6.

At least ten counts were recorded for this clonotype. The rearrangement joins TRBV29-1 to TRBJ1-2, with D hard to call. With 3 bases removed from V and 4 bases from J, the gap between germline ends came to 9 bases. The germline CDR1 and CDR2 sequences are SQVTM and ANQGSEA. This CDR3 spans 12 amino acids. The CDR3 DNA reads as TGCAGCGTTGAGTCCGGAGGCTATGGCTACACCTTC. Translated: CSVESGGYGYTF.

This clonotype was counted ten times or more. The chain recombines TRBV7-2 with TRBJ2-5; D gene ambiguous. CDR1 and CDR2 from the germline V gene are SGHTA and FQGNSA. This CDR3 contains 12 residues. Trimming removed 5 bases at V and 6 bases at J, with 10 bases between. The CDR3: CASSVPGQTQYF. CDR3 bases: TGTGCCAGCAGCGTCCCCGGGCAGACCCAGTACTTC.

This clonotype was seen at least ten times. The rearrangement uses TRBV14 and TRBJ2-3, with 10 bases matching TRBD2. Germline V gene data show CDR1 as SGHDN and CDR2 as FVKESK. V trimming: 6 bases; J trimming: 4 bases; junction bases outside the gene matches: 7. The CDR3 length is 15 residues. CDR3 nucleotide sequence: TGTGCCAGCAGAGCTAGCGGGAGCGGGGCAGATACGCAGTATTTT. Encoded protein: CASRASGSGADTQYF.

This clonotype has a handful of counts. The J gene is TRBJ1-5, the V gene TRBV6-1, with D possibly being TRBD1 (5 bases). V lost 5 bases, J lost 3 bases, and 11 bases lay in between. The CDR3 extends over 14 amino acids. Germline V gives CDR1 MNHNS, CDR2 SASEGT. In DNA form, the CDR3 reads TGTGCCAGCAGTTGGGGGGGAGACAATCAGCCCCAGCATTTT. Protein sequence: CASSWGGDNQPQHF.

This clonotype showed up many times. The chain joins TRBV2 to TRBJ2-1, with TRBD2 matching over 14 bases. With V trimmed by 6 bases and J by 9 bases, 4 bases remained unmatched. Germline loops: CDR1 SNHLY, CDR2 FYNNEI. The CDR3 has 14 amino acids. CDR3 in amino acids: CASRGTSGSGEQFF. The DNA for the CDR3 is TGTGCCAGCAGGGGGACTAGCGGGAGTGGTGAGCAGTTCTTC.

This clonotype occurred many times. The chain recombines TRBV27 with TRBJ1-1, with D tentatively TRBD1 (5 bases). The CDR3 length is 14 residues. CDR1 and CDR2 (germline): MNHEY, SMNVEV (reference sequence). Trimming cost V 2 bases and J 4 bases, with 11 bases left between them. CDR3 bases: TGTGCCAGCAGTTTAATGGGAGGGGTCACTGAAGCTTTCTTT. This codes for CASSLMGGVTEAFF.

This clonotype was observed many times. This chain connects TRBV11-2 to TRBJ1-2; 8 bases are shared with TRBD1. The CDR3 length is 15 residues. The V segment lost 3 bases and the J segment 8 bases; nucleotides outside the gene matches: 11. From germline, CDR1 is SGHAT and CDR2 FQNNGV. CDR3 sequence: CASSFRGDRIWGYTF. CDR3 sequence (DNA): TGTGCCAGCAGCTTTAGAGGGGACAGGATTTGGGGCTACACCTTC.

This clonotype has at least ten counts. The junction shows a germline mismatch at one end, possibly a read error. The chain employs TRBV12-3 or TRBV12-4 and TRBJ2-4; 8 bases map to TRBD2. The CDR3 extends over 16 amino acids. The CDR3 reads CASRLAGLKAKNIQYF. As DNA, the CDR3 is TGTGCCAGCAGGTTAGCGGGACTTAAAGCCAAAAACATTCAGTACTTC.

This clonotype occurred a few times. V is TRBV18 and J is TRBJ1-1; 8 bases match TRBD1. CDR3 length: 17 amino acids. Germline assignment: CDR1 KGHSH and CDR2 LQKENI. V lost 3 bases to trimming and J lost 4 bases; unmatched junction nucleotides: 13. CDR3 nucleotides: TGTGCCAGCTCACCTGTTCAGGGGGCAGCCGTGTTCACTGAAGCTTTCTTT. Translated, it gives CASSPVQGAAVFTEAFF.

This clonotype was picked up many times. The chain combines TRBV24-1 with TRBJ2-1; 8 nucleotides match TRBD1. The germline V gene encodes CDR1 KGHDR and CDR2 SFDVKD. V was clipped by 3 bases and J by 8 bases; unmatched bases: 8. CDR3 length: 15 amino acids. CDR3 amino acids: CATSDPNSGGDEQFF. The DNA of the CDR3 is TGTGCCACCAGTGATCCCAACTCAGGGGGCGATGAGCAGTTCTTC.

This clonotype came up many times. The chain joins TRBV9 to TRBJ1-2; D gene unclear. The CDR3 has 12 residues. In germline, CDR1 is SGDLS, CDR2 YYNGEE. The V and J ends lost 7 bases and 4 bases respectively, with 11 bases between them. Written as DNA, the CDR3 is TGTGCCAGCGCTCGGGATACCTATGGCTACACCTTC. The encoded protein is CASARDTYGYTF.

This clonotype was counted many times. The J gene is TRBJ2-7, the V gene TRBV4-1, with a tentative D call TRBD1 (6 bases). Trimming left V 1 base short and J 2 bases short, with 9 bases between. This CDR3 has 14 amino acids. CDR1 and CDR2 (germline): MGHRA, YSYEKL. The CDR3: CASSQGRDTYEQYF. The CDR3 DNA is TGCGCCAGCAGCCAAGGCCGGGACACCTACGAGCAGTACTTC.

This clonotype was seen many times. The CDR3 region has the DNA TGTGCCAGCAGTGAATCAGGGGCGCAAGGGGCCAACGTCCTGACTTTC. This codes for CASSESGAQGANVLTF. This chain connects TRBV25-1 to TRBJ2-6, with D possibly being TRBD1 (6 bases). The germline V gene has CDR1 MGHDK and CDR2 SYGVNS. This CDR3 region has 16 residues. V lost 1 base and J 4 bases, leaving 11 bases between the germline ends.

Ten or more counts support this clonotype. This chain links TRBV18 with TRBJ2-3, with 10 positions matching TRBD2. V lost 2 bases and J lost 10; bases outside the gene matches: 12. The CDR3 length is 16 residues. The germline V gene has CDR1 KGHSH and CDR2 LQKENI. The CDR3 coding sequence is TGTGCCAGCTCACCAAACCCCTCTAGCGGGAGTTTTGCGCAGTATTTT. It codes for CASSPNPSSGSFAQYF.

This clonotype ranks as medium-sized. The CDR3: CASSFAGGTDNEQFF. CDR3 nucleotides: TGTGCCAGCAGTTTCGCGGGCGGGACTGACAATGAGCAGTTCTTC. The chain joins TRBV27 to TRBJ2-1; a possible D gene is TRBD2 (6 bases). Germline V gene data show CDR1 as MNHEY and CDR2 as SMNVEV (reference sequence). V was pared by 3 bases and J by 5 bases, with 14 bases between. The CDR3 runs to 15 residues.

This clonotype was detected a few times. The chain recombines TRBV10-3 with TRBJ1-2; D unclear. The CDR3 runs 13 residues. Germline V gene data show CDR1 as ENHRY and CDR2 as SYGVKD. V lost 7 bases, J lost 4 bases, and 13 bases lay in between. The CDR3, as DNA: TGTGCCATCAAGGCCGGCAGCCTCTATGGCTACACCTTC. This encodes CAIKAGSLYGYTF.

The table lists this clonotype with many counts. The genes are TRBV29-1 and TRBJ1-2; D is possibly TRBD1 (6 bases). The CDR3 is 14 amino acids. In germline, CDR1 is SQVTM, CDR2 ANQGSEA. Trimming removed 7 bases at V and 6 bases at J, with 21 bases between. CDR3 coding DNA: TGCAGCGCAATGACAGGCCCCCGCTCGGATGGCTACACCTTC. Encoded protein: CSAMTGPRSDGYTF.

This clonotype was counted at least ten times. The chain links TRBV7-2 to TRBJ2-1; D not resolved. This CDR3 has 13 residues. Germline V lookup: CDR1 SGHTA, CDR2 FQGNSA. Trimming took 0 bases from V and 9 from J, leaving 9 bases between them. CDR3 amino acids: CASSLALKPEQFF. In DNA form, the CDR3 reads TGTGCCAGCAGCTTAGCGCTAAAACCTGAGCAGTTCTTC.

This clonotype was counted ten times or more. V usage is TRBV7-9 and J usage is TRBJ2-5; TRBD2 might be the D (5 bases). V was clipped by 4 bases and J by 7 bases, with 10 bases between them. CDR3 size: 12 residues. CDR1 SEHNR and CDR2 FQNEAQ come from the germline V gene (reference sequence). The CDR3 sequence is CASSSGEATQYF. The CDR3 DNA sequence: TGTGCCAGCAGCTCCGGGGAAGCGACCCAGTACTTC.

There are many counts of this clonotype. This chain uses TRBV5-1 with TRBJ2-1, with 7 bases identical to TRBD2. In germline, CDR1 is SGHRS, CDR2 YFSETQ. The CDR3 is 14 residues long. Trimming at V came to 4 bases and at J to 5 bases, leaving 6 bases not matched to a gene. The CDR3 DNA sequence: TGCGCCAGCAGCGGAGGACTAGTCAACAATGAGCAGTTCTTC. Translated, it gives CASSGGLVNNEQFF.

This clonotype was detected only a few times. The chain is built from TRBV10-1 and TRBJ1-1; 7 bases map to TRBD1. The V gene's germline CDR1 is WNHNN and CDR2 SYGVQD (reference sequence). V was pared by 0 bases and J by 11 bases, with 6 bases of the junction left unmatched. CDR3 length: 13 amino acids. CDR3 loop: CASSESEGARAFF. In DNA, the CDR3 is TGCGCCAGCAGTGAGTCCGAGGGGGCGCGGGCTTTCTTT.

Ten or more counts support this clonotype. This chain uses TRBV9 with TRBJ1-3; a possible D gene is TRBD1 (5 bases). The V end was cut by 3 bases, the J end by 0 bases, with 10 bases between. CDR3 length equals 15 residues. CDR1 SGDLS and CDR2 YYNGEE come from the germline V gene. Written as DNA, the CDR3 is TGTGCCAGCAGCGGACATGGGGGCTCTGGAAACACCATATATTTT. This encodes CASSGHGGSGNTIYF.

This clonotype has at least ten counts. The rearrangement links TRBV5-4 to TRBJ2-2; 8 bases are shared with TRBD2. The CDR3 is made up of 17 amino acids. The trim removed 0 bases at V and 4 bases at J, leaving 8 bases unmatched. Germline V gene sequence: CDR1 SGHNT, CDR2 YYREEE (reference sequence). The CDR3, as DNA: TGTGCCAGCAGCTTGGTTGCGGGGGGAGGCTTCACCGGGGAGCTGTTTTTT. Translating gives CASSLVAGGGFTGELFF.

This clonotype was observed a handful of times. The CDR3 region has the DNA TGCGCCACCGGAAGGCAGCCCGGAGATACGCAGTATTTT. Translated: CATGRQPGDTQYF. V gene TRBV5-1 combines with J gene TRBJ2-3; D gene ambiguous. The germline V and J ends were trimmed by 9 bases and 5 bases, with 16 bases remaining between them. The CDR3 covers 13 residues. Germline V lookup: CDR1 SGHRS, CDR2 YFSETQ.

This clonotype was observed a handful of times. The chain links TRBV6-4 to TRBJ2-1; 10 nucleotides match TRBD1. CDR3 length: 14 amino acids. Trimming at V came to 6 bases and at J to 8 bases, leaving 7 bases not matched to a gene. Germline V lookup: CDR1 MRHNA, CDR2 SNTAGT. CDR3 sequence: CASRDRGERDEQFF. CDR3 DNA: TGTGCCAGCAGGGACAGGGGGGAGAGGGATGAGCAGTTCTTC.